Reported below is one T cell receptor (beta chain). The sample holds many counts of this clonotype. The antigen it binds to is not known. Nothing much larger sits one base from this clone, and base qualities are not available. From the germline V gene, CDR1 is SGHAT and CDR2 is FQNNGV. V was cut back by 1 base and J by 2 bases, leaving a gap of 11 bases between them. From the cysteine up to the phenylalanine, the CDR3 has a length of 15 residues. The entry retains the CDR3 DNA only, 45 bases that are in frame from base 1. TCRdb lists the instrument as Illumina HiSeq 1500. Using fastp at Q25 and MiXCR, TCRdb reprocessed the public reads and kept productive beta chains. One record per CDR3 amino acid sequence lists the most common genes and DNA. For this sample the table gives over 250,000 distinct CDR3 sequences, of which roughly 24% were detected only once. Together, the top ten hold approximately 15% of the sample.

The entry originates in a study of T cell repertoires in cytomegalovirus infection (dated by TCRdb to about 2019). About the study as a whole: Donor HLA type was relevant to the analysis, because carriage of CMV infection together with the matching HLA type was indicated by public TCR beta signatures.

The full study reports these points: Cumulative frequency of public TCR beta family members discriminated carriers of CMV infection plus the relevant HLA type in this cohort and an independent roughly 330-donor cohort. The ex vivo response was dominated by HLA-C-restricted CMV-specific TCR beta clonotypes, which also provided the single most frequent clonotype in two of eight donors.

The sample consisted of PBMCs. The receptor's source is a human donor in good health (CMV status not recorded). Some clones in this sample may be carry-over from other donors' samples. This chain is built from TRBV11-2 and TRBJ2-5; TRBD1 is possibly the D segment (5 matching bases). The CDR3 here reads CASSLGGAGQETQYF. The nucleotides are TGTGCCAGCAGCTTAGGTGGGGCAGGACAAGAGACCCAGTACTTC.